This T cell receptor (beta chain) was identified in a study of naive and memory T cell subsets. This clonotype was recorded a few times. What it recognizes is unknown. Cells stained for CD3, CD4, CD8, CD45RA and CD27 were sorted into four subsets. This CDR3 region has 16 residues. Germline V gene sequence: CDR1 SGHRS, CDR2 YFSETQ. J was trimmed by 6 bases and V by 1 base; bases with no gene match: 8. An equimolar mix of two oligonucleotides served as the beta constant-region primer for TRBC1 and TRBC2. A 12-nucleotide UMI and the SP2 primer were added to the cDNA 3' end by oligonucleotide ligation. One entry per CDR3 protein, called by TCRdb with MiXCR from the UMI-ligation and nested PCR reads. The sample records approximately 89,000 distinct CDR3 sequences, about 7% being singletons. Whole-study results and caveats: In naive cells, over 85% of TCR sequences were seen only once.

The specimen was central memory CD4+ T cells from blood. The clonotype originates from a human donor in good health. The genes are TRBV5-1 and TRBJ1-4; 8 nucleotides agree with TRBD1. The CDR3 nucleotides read TGCGCCAGCAGCTTGCCTCGGGGACAGGTTCATGAAAAACTGTTTTTT. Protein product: CASSLPRGQVHEKLFF.